One sample yielded the 29 T cell receptor beta chains listed below, sequenced in a study of T cell responses to AZD1222 COVID-19 vaccine. Generated by immunoSEQ multiplex PCR, the TCRdb table keeps only in-frame clones and is missing some. The sample has around 110,000 clones, 80% to 90% seen once. Sample: peripheral blood, taken on day 0 of AZD1222 vaccination. The receptors stem from an adult in good health.

The rearrangement links TRBV9 to TRBJ2-1; 9 bases agree with TRBD1. This CDR3 is 15 amino acids long. CDR1 and CDR2 (germline): SGDLS, YYNGEE. The V segment lost 5 bases and the J segment 0 bases; nucleotides outside the gene matches: 3. The chain's CDR3 is CASSTGGRSYNEQFF. CDR3 DNA: TGTGCCAGCAGTACAGGGGGCCGCTCCTACAATGAGCAGTTCTTC.

V gene TRBV28 combines with J gene TRBJ1-2; D remains unclear. V was clipped by 1 base and J by 8 bases, with 14 bases between them. Germline V gene lookup returns CDR1 MDHEN and CDR2 SYDVKM. This CDR3 has 14 amino acids. The CDR3 reads CASSLYQGGVGYTF. The CDR3 DNA follows: TGTGCCAGCAGTTTATACCAAGGCGGGGTGGGCTACACCTTC.

V usage is TRBV9 and J usage is TRBJ1-3; 8 bases align to TRBD1. Unmatched junction bases numbered 2, after V lost 3 bases and J lost 0 bases. The V gene's germline CDR1 is SGDLS and CDR2 YYNGEE. The CDR3 totals 15 residues. The CDR3 loop reads CASSGRGLSGNTIYF. In DNA, the CDR3 is TGTGCCAGCAGCGGCAGGGGGCTCTCTGGAAACACCATATATTTT.

The chain recombines TRBV7-9 with TRBJ2-7, with D tentatively TRBD2 (5 bases). CDR1 SEHNR and CDR2 FQNEAQ come from the germline V gene (reference sequence). V gave up 2 bases and J gave up 10 bases, with 27 bases separating them. The CDR3 has 17 residues. The CDR3, as DNA: TGTGCCAGCAGCTTATCCGATAGGGAGACCAAGTATTCCGTCCAGTACTTC. Its protein is CASSLSDRETKYSVQYF.

V and J are TRBV12-3 or TRBV12-4 and TRBJ1-2; TRBD1 is a possible D gene (5 bases). V was pared by 4 bases and J by 4 bases, with 7 bases between. The CDR3 sequence is 12 residues long. The CDR3 here is CASSWGVYGYTF. The DNA of the CDR3 is TGTGCCAGCAGTTGGGGGGTCTATGGCTACACCTTC.

CDR3 in DNA: TGTGCCAGCAGCTTAGGGGGGTACTATGGCTACACCTTC. It is translated as CASSLGGYYGYTF. The V gene is TRBV7-9, the J gene TRBJ1-2, with D possibly matching TRBD1 (5 bases). The CDR3 runs 13 residues. The V end lost 1 base, the J end lost 3 bases, and 6 bases lay between the germline ends. CDR1 is SEHNR and CDR2 is FQNEAQ in the germline V gene (reference sequence).

The gene calls are TRBV4-1 and TRBJ1-2; D is possibly TRBD1 (6 bases). Germline lookup yields CDR1 MGHRA and CDR2 YSYEKL. CDR3 length equals 14 residues. Trimming left V 5 bases short and J 8 bases short, with 18 bases between. The CDR3 loop is CASSGGREEAGYTF. The CDR3 nucleotides read TGCGCCAGCAGCGGGGGCAGGGAAGAAGCAGGCTACACCTTC.

The chain has TRBV15 and TRBJ2-4; either TRBD1 or TRBD2 may supply D (5 bases each). Trimming pared 3 bases from V and 0 bases from J, leaving 18 bases between. CDR3 length: 18 residues. Per germline, CDR1 LNHNV and CDR2 YYDKDF (reference sequence). The DNA of the CDR3 is TGTGCCACCAGCAGTCCCCCGGGACCAGACATAGCCAAAAACATTCAGTACTTC. This gives the protein CATSSPPGPDIAKNIQYF.

In its sample, this clone was seen a few times. The chain recombines TRBV24-1 with TRBJ2-3; 11 positions match TRBD2. In germline, CDR1 is KGHDR, CDR2 SFDVKD. The length of the CDR3 is 17 residues. Trimming cost V 0 bases and J 4 bases; bases outside gene matches: 5. The CDR3 DNA sequence: TGTGCCACCAGTGATTTGCCTAGCGGGGGGCCGTCAGATACGCAGTATTTT. Translated, it gives CATSDLPSGGPSDTQYF.

The genes are TRBV28 and TRBJ1-4, with D perhaps matching TRBD1 (6 bases). CDR1 and CDR2 from the germline V gene are MDHEN and SYDVKM. Trimming stripped 5 bases from V and 10 bases from J, with 20 bases between. The CDR3 spans 15 residues. CDR3 sequence (DNA): TGTGCCAGCAGTCCCCAAGGGGGGGTTAGGGTAAAACTGTTTTTT. It codes for CASSPQGGVRVKLFF.

This clone was found a few times. V usage is TRBV3-1 (or the pseudogene TRBV3-2) and J usage is TRBJ2-3; TRBD1 or TRBD2 may be the D gene (5 bases each). The germline gives CDR1 LGHDT, CDR2 YNNKEL (reference sequence). Trimming cost V 4 bases and J 3 bases, with 17 bases left between them. There are 16 residues in the CDR3. CDR3 DNA sequence: TGTGCCAGCAGCCCCAGGGAGACGGCGATTACAGATACGCAGTATTTT. This encodes CASSPRETAITDTQYF.

The chain is built from TRBV7-3 and TRBJ2-1, with 8 bases identical to TRBD2. Germline V gives CDR1 SGHTA, CDR2 FQGTGA. Trimming removed 5 bases from V and 9 bases from J; junction bases left unmatched: 9. The CDR3 runs to 14 residues. The CDR3 here is CASSPGLVWGEQFF. Written as DNA, the CDR3 is TGTGCCAGCAGCCCGGGACTAGTGTGGGGTGAGCAGTTCTTC.

The chain uses TRBV29-1 and TRBJ1-2; D call uncertain. The germline gives CDR1 SQVTM, CDR2 ANQGSEA. Trimming took off 4 bases at V and 5 bases at J, with 8 bases between the two ends. This CDR3 contains 11 residues. The CDR3 DNA sequence: TGCAGCGTTGTTGGGGAGTATGGCTACACCTTC. This gives the protein CSVVGEYGYTF.

This clone was seen many times. The rearrangement uses TRBV7-9 and TRBJ2-7; 8 bases match TRBD1. Trimming removed 6 bases from V and 5 bases from J; junction bases left unmatched: 9. CDR3 length: 14 amino acids. Germline assignment: CDR1 SEHNR and CDR2 FQNEAQ (reference sequence). CDR3 bases: TGTGCCAGCAGGTCGACAGGGGTCAATGACGAGCAGTACTTC. It translates to CASRSTGVNDEQYF.

J is TRBJ1-1 and V is TRBV3-1 (or the pseudogene TRBV3-2); no reliable D call. Germline CDR1 and CDR2: LGHDT and YNNKEL (reference sequence). The CDR3 is made up of 16 amino acids. V lost 4 bases to trimming and J lost 3 bases, with 18 bases between them. CDR3 sequence (DNA): TGTGCCAGCAGCCTCCTCCCAGACGGCGTGCACACTGAAGCTTTCTTT. It is translated as CASSLLPDGVHTEAFF.

This chain uses TRBV4-2 with TRBJ2-3; 7 positions agree with TRBD2. Germline trimming cut 5 bases from V and 5 bases from J; bases unmatched to any gene: 7. In germline, CDR1 is LGHNA, CDR2 YNFKEQ. This CDR3 contains 14 residues. The CDR3 bases are TGTGCCAGCAGCAAACGCGAGCGGGAAGATACGCAGTATTTT. It yields the protein CASSKREREDTQYF.

V gene TRBV30 combines with J gene TRBJ1-5; a possible D gene is TRBD1 (5 bases). The CDR3 has 14 amino acids. Between the trimmed V and J ends, which lost 0 bases and 6 bases, there was a span of 12 bases. Germline-derived CDR1 and CDR2 are GTSNPN and SVGIG (reference sequence). CDR3 bases: TGTGCCTGGAGTGTAAGGCAGGGAAGTCAGCCCCAGCATTTT. Its translation: CAWSVRQGSQPQHF.

This chain links TRBV5-5 with TRBJ2-2, with unresolved D. Trimming cost V 4 bases and J 7 bases, with 17 bases left between them. CDR1 is SGHKS, CDR2 YYEKEE, per germline (reference sequence). CDR3 length: 15 amino acids. The DNA for the CDR3 is TGTGCCAGCAGCCCCTCGCGGCCTAAGATCGGGGAGCTGTTTTTT. It specifies CASSPSRPKIGELFF.

This sequence joins TRBV27 and TRBJ2-7; 9 bases are a match to TRBD1. This CDR3 has 14 residues. Germline V gene data show CDR1 as MNHEY and CDR2 as SMNVEV (reference sequence). The trim removed 6 bases at V and 6 bases at J, leaving 9 bases unmatched. The CDR3 region is CASSPGTGTLEQYF. The CDR3 nucleotides read TGTGCCAGCAGCCCCGGGACAGGGACTCTCGAGCAGTACTTC.

J is TRBJ2-2 and V is TRBV4-3, with 9 bases lining up with TRBD2. This CDR3 comprises 18 residues. The V gene's germline CDR1 is LGHNA and CDR2 YSLEER. Losses at the gene ends were 0 bases for V and 1 base for J; bases not matched to a gene: 6. The CDR3 protein is CASSQDFLAGRNTGELFF. The CDR3, as DNA: TGCGCCAGCAGCCAAGACTTTCTAGCGGGGAGGAACACCGGGGAGCTGTTTTTT.

The chain uses TRBV30 and TRBJ1-1; weak D call: TRBD1 (5 bases). The ends were cut back, 2 bases at V and 4 bases at J, with 11 bases in the middle. Germline CDR1 GTSNPN, CDR2 SVGIG (reference sequence). This CDR3 is built from 13 residues. CDR3 protein: CAWSSGRVTEAFF. Written as DNA, the CDR3 is TGTGCCTGGAGTTCGGGACGGGTCACTGAAGCTTTCTTT.

This clone was seen a single time. This chain connects TRBV6-4 to TRBJ1-2; D may be TRBD1 (5 bases). The V gene lost 1 base and the J gene lost 8 bases, with 17 bases spanning the gap. CDR3 length equals 15 residues. CDR1 MRHNA and CDR2 SNTAGT come from the germline V gene. The chain's CDR3 is CASSDCLVGGDGYTF. Written as DNA, the CDR3 is TGTGCCAGCAGTGACTGCCTGGTCGGGGGAGACGGCTACACCTTC.

The V and J genes are TRBV11-2 and TRBJ1-1; D uncertain. Trimming removed 8 bases from V and 5 bases from J, with 15 bases in between. The CDR3 is 13 amino acids. Germline V gene lookup returns CDR1 SGHAT and CDR2 FQNNGV. The CDR3 sequence: CASRLNGITEAFF. The CDR3 region has the DNA TGTGCCAGCCGACTAAATGGAATAACTGAAGCTTTCTTT.

The chain carries TRBV6-5 and TRBJ2-7; possible D gene TRBD2, 6 bases. The CDR3 has 14 amino acids. V was trimmed by 7 bases and J by 3 bases, leaving 16 bases between them. The germline V gene has CDR1 MNHEY and CDR2 SVGAGI. The CDR3 nucleotides are TGTGCCAGCACCCTGGGGGGATCTTTCTACGAGCAGTACTTC. Residues: CASTLGGSFYEQYF.

The chain uses TRBV19 and TRBJ2-1; 11 bases are a match to TRBD2. The CDR3 extends over 15 amino acids. CDR1 and CDR2 (germline): LNHDA, SQIVND (reference sequence). Trimming removed 8 bases from V and 0 bases from J; junction bases left unmatched: 3. CDR3 DNA sequence: TGTGCCAGTTGCGGGACTAGCGGCTCCTACAATGAGCAGTTCTTC. It specifies CASCGTSGSYNEQFF.

The chain employs TRBV3-1 (or the pseudogene TRBV3-2) and TRBJ1-2; 9 nucleotides line up with TRBD1. The V and J ends lost 3 bases and 0 bases, in that order; junction bases with no gene match: 8. Per the germline V gene, CDR1 is LGHDT and CDR2 is YNNKEL (reference sequence). The CDR3 loop spans 17 amino acids. The CDR3 here is CASSHPDRGLPNYGYTF. The DNA of the CDR3 is TGTGCCAGCAGCCATCCGGACAGGGGACTACCTAACTATGGCTACACCTTC.

This chain joins TRBV7-2 and TRBJ2-5, with D possibly being TRBD2 (5 bases). CDR3 length equals 14 residues. Germline V gene data show CDR1 as SGHTA and CDR2 as FQGNSA. V lost 0 bases and J 4 bases, leaving 9 bases between the germline ends. The CDR3 protein is CASSLAGALETQYF. The CDR3 region has the DNA TGTGCCAGCAGCTTAGCGGGAGCTTTAGAGACCCAGTACTTC.

This chain links TRBV5-4 with TRBJ1-1, with D possibly TRBD1 on 5 matching bases. This CDR3 has 14 residues. V was pared by 2 bases and J by 2 bases, with 10 bases between. The germline gives CDR1 SGHNT, CDR2 YYREEE (reference sequence). CDR3: CASSLGAINTEAFF. The CDR3 DNA reads as TGTGCCAGCAGCTTAGGGGCGATTAACACTGAAGCTTTCTTT.

V usage is TRBV4-1 and J usage is TRBJ2-7, with TRBD2 matching 8 bases. CDR3 size: 15 residues. V dropped 4 bases and J dropped 3; count of bases not matched to a gene: 8. Germline lookup yields CDR1 MGHRA and CDR2 YSYEKL. This chain's CDR3 is CASSPGREVRYEQYF. DNA of the CDR3: TGCGCCAGCAGCCCCGGGCGGGAGGTTCGCTACGAGCAGTACTTC.